The sequence of this T cell receptor (beta chain) was determined in a study of T cell responses to AZD1222 COVID-19 vaccine. Study results and limitations: Reportedly, nearly half of unique spike TCRs recognized epitopes outside B.1.351/B.1.1.7 mutations.

In germline, CDR1 is LGHNA, CDR2 YSLEER. The CDR3 loop spans 14 amino acids. V lost 4 bases and J lost 8; bases outside the gene matches: 7. Data came from immunoSEQ multiplex PCR; TCRdb stores just in-frame clones and leaves some out. This sample yields about 140,000 clones, of which roughly nine tenths are seen a single time; 2.5% to 3% belongs to the top ten. A word on this clone: The antigen is unknown.

The chain recombines TRBV4-3 with TRBJ2-1; TRBD1 matches at 8 bases. The source was peripheral blood, collected on day 0 of AZD1222 vaccination. The TCR was taken from an adult in good health. CDR3 in DNA: TGCGCCAGCAGCCGGAACACAGGGGGACATGAGCAGTTCTTC. This codes for CASSRNTGGHEQFF.